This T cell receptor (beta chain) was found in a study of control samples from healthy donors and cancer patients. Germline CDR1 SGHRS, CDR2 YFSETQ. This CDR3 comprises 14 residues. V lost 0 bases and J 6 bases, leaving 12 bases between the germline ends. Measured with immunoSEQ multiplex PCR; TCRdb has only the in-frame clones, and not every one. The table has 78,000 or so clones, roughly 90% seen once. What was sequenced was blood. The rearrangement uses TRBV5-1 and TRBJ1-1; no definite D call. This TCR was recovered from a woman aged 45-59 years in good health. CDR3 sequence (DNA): TGCGCCAGCAGCTTGGGCCATAATGGGGCTGAAGCTTTCTTT. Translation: CASSLGHNGAEAFF.